A single count supports the clone carrying this TCR beta chain. Its antigen is still unknown. PCR or immunohistochemistry showed mismatch repair deficiency in every enrolled patient. TCR sequencing covered a few patients who responded to pembrolizumab. The data originate from a study of PD-1 blockade in mismatch repair-deficient tumors. Whole-study context: Enrolled about 2013-2017, patients had progressing, pretreated mismatch repair-deficient cancers of about twelve types. Study results and limitations: Tumor-resident clones, often absent from pretreatment blood, expanded after pembrolizumab and then contracted.

The V and J ends lost 2 bases and 2 bases respectively, with 5 bases between them. There are 13 residues in the CDR3. Per the germline V gene, CDR1 is MNHNY and CDR2 is SVGAGI (reference sequence). Measured with immunoSEQ multiplex PCR; TCRdb has only the in-frame clones, and not every one. The data show about 120,000 clones, around nine tenths seen once. J is TRBJ2-3 and V is TRBV6-6; D is undetermined. Sequenced here: peripheral blood, sampled approximately 73 weeks after starting pembrolizumab. The receptor was isolated from an adult with mismatch repair-deficient cancer. This CDR3 is CASSYRNTDTQYF. The CDR3 coding sequence is TGTGCCAGCAGTTACCGAAACACAGATACGCAGTATTTT.